The 27 T cell receptor beta chains in this list originate from one sample, sequenced in a study of blood T cell repertoires in COVID-19 (dated by TCRdb to 2020 to 2022). The library came from the immunoSEQ multiplex PCR assay. As stored in TCRdb, this immuneACCESS dataset retains in-frame rearrangements with V and J assigned. A fraction of the clones does not appear; measured against another copy, unresolved V genes explain less than half of the discrepancy, and the remainder lacks a known reason. The sample records around 300,000 clones, roughly 89% of which are singletons. The biggest ten clones account for 1.7% of the sample. Sample: PBMCs or T cells enriched from blood (not recorded which). These receptors were taken from a woman under 30 with acute COVID-19.

The chain combines TRBV5-1 with TRBJ2-5; 11 bases are shared with TRBD2. Germline V CDR1 and CDR2: SGHRS, YFSETQ. This CDR3 region has 16 residues. V shed 3 bases and J 1 base; nucleotides not matched to a gene: 5. The CDR3 coding sequence is TGCGCCAGCAGCTCAAAACTAGCGGGAGCCCAAGAGACCCAGTACTTC. As protein: CASSSKLAGAQETQYF.

V usage is TRBV5-1 and J usage is TRBJ2-5; 7 bases are a match to TRBD1. Germline values: CDR1 SGHRS, CDR2 YFSETQ. The CDR3 sequence is 14 residues long. J lost 2 bases, V lost 2 bases, and 3 bases had no gene match. In DNA form, the CDR3 reads TGCGCCAGCAGCTTCCGGACAGGTCAAGAGACCCAGTACTTC. It specifies CASSFRTGQETQYF.

V usage is TRBV4-3 and J usage is TRBJ2-1; 9 positions agree with TRBD1. This CDR3 is 15 amino acids long. CDR1 and CDR2 (germline): LGHNA, YSLEER. The V segment lost 4 bases and the J segment 4 bases; nucleotides outside the gene matches: 5. The DNA for the CDR3 is TGCGCCAGCAGCCCCGGGACAGGGTATTACAATGAGCAGTTCTTC. This sequence encodes CASSPGTGYYNEQFF.

This chain joins TRBV7-8 and TRBJ2-5, with 10 bases matching TRBD1. With 7 bases clipped from V and 6 bases from J, the junction kept 20 bases outside the gene matches. The CDR3 consists of 18 residues. Germline V gene sequence: CDR1 SGHVS, CDR2 FQNEAQ. This CDR3 is CASTYRGGTGDLWQTQYF. DNA of the CDR3: TGTGCCAGCACCTATCGAGGGGGGACAGGGGATTTATGGCAGACCCAGTACTTC.

This chain links TRBV15 with TRBJ1-2, with D maybe TRBD1 (5 bases). V was cut by 6 bases and J by 4 bases, with 12 bases left in between. Germline V gives CDR1 LNHNV, CDR2 YYDKDF (reference sequence). CDR3 length: 13 residues. CDR3 protein: CATRPAGGYGYTF. The CDR3 nucleotides are TGTGCCACCAGGCCCGCCGGGGGCTATGGCTACACCTTC.

The chain employs TRBV7-8 and TRBJ2-1; 7 nucleotides match TRBD2. CDR3 length: 15 residues. Germline-derived CDR1 and CDR2 are SGHVS and FQNEAQ. The junction had 3 bases not matched to a gene; V was cut back by 1 base and J by 3 bases. The CDR3 spells CASSLVAGVYNEQFF. DNA of the CDR3: TGTGCCAGCAGCTTAGTCGCGGGGGTCTACAATGAGCAGTTCTTC.

The table lists this clone with a count of one. The rearrangement links TRBV7-2 to TRBJ2-7, with D possibly TRBD1 on 6 matching bases. The CDR3 has 15 amino acids. The V gene lost 2 bases and the J gene lost 2 bases, with 13 bases spanning the gap. Germline CDR1 is SGHTA and CDR2 is FQGNSA. The CDR3 sequence: CASSLTGQGPYEQYF. The CDR3 bases are TGTGCCAGCAGCTTAACCGGCCAGGGGCCCTACGAGCAGTACTTC.

The gene calls are TRBV6-2 or TRBV6-3 and TRBJ2-5, with D tentatively TRBD1 (6 bases). V was cut by 5 bases and J by 1 base, with 11 bases left in between. CDR1 and CDR2 from the germline V gene are MNHEY and SVGEGT. The CDR3 consists of 14 residues. CDR3 sequence (DNA): TGTGCCAGCAGTATACGACAGGTCCAAGAGACCCAGTACTTC. Its protein product is CASSIRQVQETQYF.

The CDR3 DNA reads as TGTGCCAGCAGTTGGAGCGGGAGCACCTACGAGCAGTACTTC. Protein: CASSWSGSTYEQYF. V gene TRBV27 combines with J gene TRBJ2-7; 8 bases are a match to TRBD2. The V and J ends lost 4 bases and 2 bases, in that order; junction bases with no gene match: 4. This CDR3 has 14 amino acids. CDR1 and CDR2 from the germline V gene are MNHEY and SMNVEV (reference sequence).

The rearrangement links TRBV7-8 to TRBJ1-2, with 11 bases that match TRBD1. The CDR3 extends over 17 amino acids. The V gene's germline CDR1 is SGHVS and CDR2 FQNEAQ. The V segment lost 1 base and the J segment 2 bases; nucleotides outside the gene matches: 6. The CDR3: CASSLVDRGRGNYGYTF. The CDR3 region has the DNA TGTGCCAGCAGCTTAGTGGACAGGGGGCGCGGGAACTATGGCTACACCTTC.

This rearrangement joins TRBV5-1 to TRBJ1-5, with D unresolved. The germline V and J ends were trimmed by 1 base and 0 bases, with 8 bases remaining between them. The germline CDR1 and CDR2 sequences are SGHRS and YFSETQ. The CDR3 contains 15 residues. This chain's CDR3 is CASSLTGNSNQPQHF. In DNA, the CDR3 is TGCGCCAGCAGCTTGACCGGGAATAGCAATCAGCCCCAGCATTTT. The full variable domain, rest sourced from reference TRBV5-1 and TRBJ1-5, is KAGVTQTPRYLIKTRGQQVTLSCSPISGHRSVSWYQQTPGQGLQFLFEYFSETQRNKGNFPGRFSGRQFSNSRSEMNVSTLELGDSALYLCASSLTGNSNQPQHFGDGTRLSIL.

The rearrangement links TRBV9 to TRBJ2-2, with 9 bases aligning to TRBD2. Germline trimming cut 7 bases from V and 3 bases from J; bases unmatched to any gene: 13. Germline CDR1 SGDLS, CDR2 YYNGEE. There are 17 residues in the CDR3. CDR3 in amino acids: CASRPVAGVGDTGELFF. The DNA of the CDR3 is TGTGCCAGCCGTCCGGTAGCGGGAGTGGGGGACACCGGGGAGCTGTTTTTT.

The rearrangement joins TRBV9 to TRBJ1-4; a possible D gene is TRBD1 (5 bases). Germline lookup yields CDR1 SGDLS and CDR2 YYNGEE. Trimming pared 5 bases from V and 0 bases from J, leaving 14 bases between. CDR3 length: 16 residues. The CDR3 sequence: CASSSVDSATNEKLFF. The CDR3 DNA reads as TGTGCCAGCAGTTCCGTCGACAGTGCAACTAATGAAAAACTGTTTTTT.

The rearrangement uses TRBV24-1 and TRBJ2-1; 7 nucleotides align to TRBD2. The V gene's germline CDR1 is KGHDR and CDR2 SFDVKD. The CDR3 has 15 amino acids. The V gene end was trimmed by 3 bases and the J gene end by 7 bases; junction bases not matched to a gene: 8. The CDR3 protein is CATSDPGLRANEQFF. Written as DNA, the CDR3 is TGTGCCACCAGTGATCCGGGACTAAGGGCTAATGAGCAGTTCTTC.

The chain combines TRBV9 with TRBJ1-1; TRBD1 might be the D (5 bases). Trimming pared 0 bases from V and 1 base from J, leaving 10 bases between. The CDR3 sequence is 15 residues long. Germline V gene sequence: CDR1 SGDLS, CDR2 YYNGEE. The CDR3 nucleotides read TGTGCCAGCAGCGTAGAGCCAGGGCGGAACACTGAAGCTTTCTTT. This gives the protein CASSVEPGRNTEAFF.

This clone appeared a single time. The chain carries TRBV7-6 and TRBJ2-1; 9 positions agree with TRBD2. V gave up 5 bases and J gave up 2 bases; unmatched junction bases: 16. Germline V gene data show CDR1 as SGHVS and CDR2 as FNYEAQ. The length of the CDR3 is 19 residues. Here the CDR3 reads CASSRPRMGGRAPYNEQFF. The CDR3 bases are TGTGCCAGCAGCCGACCGAGAATGGGCGGGAGGGCCCCCTACAATGAGCAGTTCTTC.

This chain connects TRBV18 to TRBJ1-3; no clear D gene. V lost 6 bases and J 9 bases, leaving 15 bases between the germline ends. The V gene's germline CDR1 is KGHSH and CDR2 LQKENI. The CDR3 is 13 residues long. The chain's CDR3 is CASSSLRESTIYF. The CDR3 bases are TGTGCCAGCTCTAGTCTCCGCGAAAGCACCATATATTTT. Supplemented by reference TRBV18 and TRBJ1-3, the full variable domain reads NAGVMQNPRHLVRRRGQEARLRCSPMKGHSHVYWYRQLPEEGLKFMVYLQKENIIDESGMPKERFSAEFPKEGPSILRIQQVVRGDSAAYFCASSSLRESTIYFGEGSWLTVV.

V and J are TRBV24-1 and TRBJ2-3; a possible D gene is TRBD2 (5 bases). Germline values: CDR1 KGHDR, CDR2 SFDVKD. The CDR3 totals 15 residues. The ends were cut back, 5 bases at V and 5 bases at J, with 16 bases in the middle. Written as DNA, the CDR3 is TGTGCCACCAGTGTTACGGGCCTCGGAGGAGATACGCAGTATTTT. Its translation: CATSVTGLGGDTQYF.

V usage is TRBV27 and J usage is TRBJ2-7; TRBD1 matches at 7 bases. CDR3 size: 14 residues. The germline V gene has CDR1 MNHEY and CDR2 SMNVEV (reference sequence). With 5 bases clipped from V and 0 bases from J, the junction kept 4 bases outside the gene matches. CDR3 in amino acids: CASSPRQGSYEQYF. The CDR3 coding sequence is TGTGCCAGCAGTCCCCGACAGGGCTCCTACGAGCAGTACTTC.

CDR3 nucleotides: TGTGCCACCAGCTCACAGGGGACTGGGGCCAACGTCCTGACTTTC. Amino acids: CATSSQGTGANVLTF. J is TRBJ2-6 and V is TRBV24-1, with 7 bases lining up with TRBD1. This CDR3 spans 15 amino acids. Germline CDR1 reads KGHDR; CDR2 reads SFDVKD. Trimming at V came to 7 bases and at J to 2 bases, leaving 4 bases not matched to a gene.

This chain connects TRBV7-6 to TRBJ2-7; possible D gene TRBD1, 6 bases. V dropped 4 bases and J dropped 0 bases, with 19 bases sitting between them. From germline, CDR1 is SGHVS and CDR2 FNYEAQ. This CDR3 is 17 amino acids long. The CDR3 coding sequence is TGTGCCAGCAGCTCCCCGGGACACGGGTCCGCCTCCTACGAGCAGTACTTC. Residues: CASSSPGHGSASYEQYF.

The rearrangement links TRBV9 to TRBJ2-1; D not resolved. V gave up 3 bases and J gave up 5 bases, with 12 bases separating them. The CDR3 sequence is 14 residues long. CDR1 and CDR2 (germline): SGDLS, YYNGEE. CDR3 sequence (DNA): TGTGCCAGCAGCGCCCAGACAAGCAACAATGAGCAGTTCTTC. Encoded protein: CASSAQTSNNEQFF.

The gene calls are TRBV14 and TRBJ1-1; weak D call: TRBD1 (6 bases). V was trimmed by 2 bases and J by 4 bases, leaving 14 bases between them. CDR1 is SGHDN, CDR2 FVKESK, per germline. The CDR3 extends over 15 amino acids. The CDR3 bases are TGTGCCAGCAGCCAAAATCTGGGGGCTGGCACTGAAGCTTTCTTT. It specifies CASSQNLGAGTEAFF.

The V gene is TRBV28, the J gene TRBJ2-7; TRBD2 agrees at 10 bases. Looked up from germline, CDR1 is MDHEN and CDR2 is SYDVKM. V shed 3 bases and J 9 bases; nucleotides not matched to a gene: 8. The CDR3 spans 14 residues. The CDR3, as DNA: TGTGCCAGCAGTTTTCTAGCGGGAGCGGTTGTGCAGTACTTC. Amino acids: CASSFLAGAVVQYF.

This chain links TRBV29-1 with TRBJ2-1; TRBD2 agrees at 16 bases. The germline V gene has CDR1 SQVTM and CDR2 ANQGSEA. V was clipped by 6 bases and J by 5 bases; unmatched bases: 16. There are 19 residues in the CDR3. The CDR3 is CSVGPQGLAGGLANNEQFF. The CDR3 DNA follows: TGCAGCGTGGGACCACAGGGACTAGCGGGAGGGCTGGCTAACAATGAGCAGTTCTTC.

This chain joins TRBV4-1 and TRBJ2-5, with TRBD2 matching over 8 bases. With 1 base clipped from V and 5 bases from J, the junction kept 12 bases outside the gene matches. The CDR3 has 17 residues. Germline CDR1 MGHRA, CDR2 YSYEKL. CDR3 sequence reads: CASSQGLSGLGVETQYF. The CDR3 DNA follows: TGCGCCAGCAGCCAAGGCCTATCGGGACTAGGGGTGGAGACCCAGTACTTC.

Here the CDR3 reads CASSLGQPFEKLFF. The DNA for the CDR3 is TGTGCCAGCAGTCTCGGACAGCCATTTGAAAAACTGTTTTTT. This chain uses TRBV28 with TRBJ1-4; tentative D call: TRBD1 (6 bases). CDR1 is MDHEN, CDR2 SYDVKM, per germline. V was pared by 5 bases and J by 7 bases, with 14 bases between. This CDR3 comprises 14 residues.